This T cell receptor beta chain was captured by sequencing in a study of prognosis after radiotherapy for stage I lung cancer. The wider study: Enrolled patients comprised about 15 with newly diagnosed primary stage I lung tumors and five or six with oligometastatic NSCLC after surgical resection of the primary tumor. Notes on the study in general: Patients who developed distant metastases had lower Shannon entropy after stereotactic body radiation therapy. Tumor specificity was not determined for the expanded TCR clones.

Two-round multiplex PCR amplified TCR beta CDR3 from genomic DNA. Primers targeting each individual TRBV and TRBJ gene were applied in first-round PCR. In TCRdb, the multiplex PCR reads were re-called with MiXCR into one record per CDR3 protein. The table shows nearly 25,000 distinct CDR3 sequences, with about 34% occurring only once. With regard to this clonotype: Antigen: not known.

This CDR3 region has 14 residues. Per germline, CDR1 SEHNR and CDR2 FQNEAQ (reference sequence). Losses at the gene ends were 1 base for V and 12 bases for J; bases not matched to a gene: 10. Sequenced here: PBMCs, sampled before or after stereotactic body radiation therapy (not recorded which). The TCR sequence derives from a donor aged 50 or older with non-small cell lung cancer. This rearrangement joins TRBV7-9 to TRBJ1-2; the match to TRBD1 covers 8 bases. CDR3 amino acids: CASSLEGTGRGHTF. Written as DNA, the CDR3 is TGTGCCAGCAGCTTAGAAGGGACAGGACGCGGCCACACCTTC.